The 4 T cell receptor beta chains listed next were all sequenced from one sample in a study of OX40 agonist ivuxolimab in advanced cancers. Clones were read by immunoSEQ multiplex PCR, and TCRdb kept only the in-frame ones, dropping some. The sample consists of about 81,000 clones, 85% to 95% of them appearing once. The sequencing here drew on CD4+ or CD8+ T cells sorted from blood, taken in a trial of the OX40 agonist ivuxolimab. The receptors shown here come from an adult with an advanced solid tumor such as melanoma, head and neck, liver or kidney cancer.

The chain couples TRBV2 to TRBJ2-3, with unresolved D. The germline V and J ends were trimmed by 7 bases and 2 bases, with 19 bases remaining between them. Germline loops: CDR1 SNHLY, CDR2 FYNNEI. This CDR3 is built from 16 residues. CDR3 DNA: TGTGCCAGCAATTGGGGTTTTTCAGACACCACAGATACGCAGTATTTT. This translates into CASNWGFSDTTDTQYF.

This rearrangement joins TRBV30 to TRBJ1-4, with D possibly TRBD1 on 5 matching bases. The ends were cut back, 2 bases at V and 7 bases at J, with 11 bases in the middle. The CDR3 runs to 13 residues. Per germline, CDR1 GTSNPN and CDR2 SVGIG (reference sequence). The chain's CDR3 is CAWSRGVAEKLFF. CDR3 sequence (DNA): TGTGCCTGGAGTCGGGGGGTGGCTGAAAAACTGTTTTTT.

The count of this clone is one. The chain joins TRBV29-1 to TRBJ2-1, with 8 nucleotides matching TRBD2. The V gene's germline CDR1 is SQVTM and CDR2 ANQGSEA. The V segment lost 4 bases and the J segment 5 bases; nucleotides outside the gene matches: 7. The CDR3 length is 14 residues. The CDR3 DNA sequence: TGCAGCGTTGGGGGCGGGAGGATCGACAATGAGCAGTTCTTC. Translating it yields CSVGGGRIDNEQFF.

This clone occurred once. The V call is TRBV28, the J call TRBJ2-7; D is unclear. Trimming removed 3 bases from V and 1 base from J, with 7 bases in between. Germline values: CDR1 MDHEN, CDR2 SYDVKM. The CDR3 covers 13 residues. In nucleotides, the CDR3 is TGTGCCAGCAGTTTCCCAGGATCCTACGAGCAGTACTTC. This codes for CASSFPGSYEQYF.